This T cell receptor beta chain is drawn from a study of chemoradiotherapy in HPV16-positive cancers (dated by TCRdb to between 2020 and 2023). Some background on the complete study: Functional T-cell assays on cells from a couple of HPV16-positive patients defined candidate HPV-specific T-cell clones and common TCR motifs. Whether T-cell immunity against the HPV oncoproteins E6 and E7 changes during chemoradiotherapy and whether survival is affected by this immunity were examined in the study. The candidate HPV-specific TCRs and motifs were then tracked in TCR repertoires from over 80 patients with HPV-related cancers. The study at large found these results: The functional definition of HPV-specific T cells was derived from only two HPV16-positive patients, and the survival association was reported for HPV16-positive patients. In HPV16-positive patients, expansion of HPV-responsive T cells during chemoradiotherapy was associated with improved recurrence-free survival. Expansion of candidate HPV-specific clones and E7-related TCR motifs was observed in the tumor microenvironment during treatment, whereas no such expansion was observed for non-HPV-specific T cells.

The library was prepared using the immunoSEQ multiplex PCR assay. Sourced from immuneACCESS, this table was stored by TCRdb with only in-frame sequences that have V and J called. A share of the clones is absent; for the studies checked, an unresolved V gene accounts for under half, and the remainder has no known explanation. Across this sample there are tens of thousands of clones, with around three quarters seen only once. The ten biggest clones cover about 4.1% of the sample. The CDR3, from cysteine to phenylalanine, totals 12 residues. Just the 36-base CDR3 DNA is kept, in frame starting at base 1. Taken from the germline V gene, the CDR1 and CDR2 loops are LGHNA and YNFKEQ. V drops 3 bases and J drops 7 bases, leaving 9 bases in between. Points on this clone: Its antigen has not been determined. No quality values exist for individual bases; no much larger clone is one base distant.

Repertoires were sampled repeatedly over the course of chemoradiotherapy so that clonal expansion in the tumor microenvironment could be followed. The chain employs TRBV4-2 and TRBJ2-5; the D gene remains uncertain. The receptor comes from a human donor with HPV-associated anogenital cancer. The specimen comprised blood, sampled from a patient who underwent chemoradiotherapy. This receptor carries the CDR3 CASSHSHGTQYF. The DNA sequence follows: TGTGCCAGCAGCCATTCTCATGGGACCCAGTACTTC.